The rows below give T cell receptor beta chains drawn from one sample of a study of metastatic and nonmetastatic thyroid tumors. TCRdb used MiXCR to call clones anew from the PCR reads. This table holds more than 20,000 clones, over 10% found once. What was sequenced was blood. Source of these receptors: a female donor with papillary thyroid cancer or a benign thyroid nodule (not recorded which). Some clones in this sample may be carry-over from other donors' samples. Each CDR3 is given with its conserved first and last residue. Fields, in order: D gene, J gene, CDR3 length, V gene, clone size, CDR3 protein, CDR3 DNA. D genes are given only for firm matches. The size field reads once, few, many, or a class for an expanded clone.

D gene: .; J gene: TRBJ1-1; CDR3 length: 14; V gene: TRBV5-6; clone size: many; CDR3 protein: CASSFVQGTTEAFF; CDR3 DNA: TGTGCCAGCAGCTTTGTACAGGGAACCACTGAAGCTTTCTTT
D gene: .; J gene: TRBJ2-7; CDR3 length: 14; V gene: TRBV5-5; clone size: many; CDR3 protein: CASRKAAQAYEQYF; CDR3 DNA: TGTGCCAGCAGAAAGGCTGCCCAAGCCTACGAGCAGTACTTC
D gene: TRBD2; J gene: TRBJ2-3; CDR3 length: 15; V gene: TRBV18; clone size: many; CDR3 protein: CASSPLAAGSDTQYF; CDR3 DNA: TGTGCCAGCTCACCCCTGGCAGCGGGATCTGATACGCAGTATTTT
D gene: .; J gene: TRBJ1-5; CDR3 length: 15; V gene: TRBV5-6; clone size: many; CDR3 protein: CASSLAGFGNQPQHF; CDR3 DNA: TGTGCCAGCAGCTTGGCAGGGTTTGGCAATCAGCCCCAGCATTTT
D gene: .; J gene: TRBJ1-1; CDR3 length: 15; V gene: TRBV25-1; clone size: few; CDR3 protein: CASSEALGQGSEAFF; CDR3 DNA: TGTGCCAGCAGTGAGGCCTTGGGGCAGGGGTCTGAAGCTTTCTTT
D gene: .; J gene: TRBJ2-1; CDR3 length: 16; V gene: TRBV28; clone size: many; CDR3 protein: CASSGAHSGAVYEQFF; CDR3 DNA: TGTGCCAGCAGTGGCGCCCACTCGGGGGCCGTGTATGAGCAGTTCTTC
D gene: .; J gene: TRBJ2-1; CDR3 length: 16; V gene: TRBV3-1; clone size: many; CDR3 protein: CASSQEDGGRYNEQFF; CDR3 DNA: TGTGCCAGCAGCCAAGAGGACGGGGGCCGGTACAATGAGCAGTTCTTC
D gene: .; J gene: TRBJ2-3; CDR3 length: 16; V gene: TRBV9; clone size: many; CDR3 protein: CASSVERGQGTDTQYF; CDR3 DNA: TGTGCCAGCAGCGTAGAACGGGGTCAAGGCACAGATACGCAGTATTTT
D gene: .; J gene: TRBJ2-6; CDR3 length: 16; V gene: TRBV6-1; clone size: few; CDR3 protein: CASSPGPLGGANVLTF; CDR3 DNA: TGTGCCAGCAGTCCCGGCCCGTTGGGTGGGGCCAACGTCCTGACTTTC
D gene: .; J gene: TRBJ1-3; CDR3 length: 16; V gene: TRBV9; clone size: many; CDR3 protein: CASSVAYRSSGNTIYF; CDR3 DNA: TGTGCCAGCAGCGTAGCTTACCGCTCCTCTGGAAACACCATATATTTT
D gene: .; J gene: TRBJ1-1; CDR3 length: 19; V gene: TRBV5-6; clone size: many; CDR3 protein: CASSPLGRNLFGANTEAFF; CDR3 DNA: TGTGCCAGCAGCCCTTTGGGCCGGAACTTGTTTGGAGCGAACACTGAAGCTTTCTTT
D gene: .; J gene: TRBJ1-1; CDR3 length: 14; V gene: TRBV4-2; clone size: many; CDR3 protein: CASSQWRGGSEAFF; CDR3 DNA: TGTGCCAGCAGCCAGTGGAGGGGGGGCTCTGAAGCTTTCTTT
D gene: .; J gene: TRBJ1-2; CDR3 length: 13; V gene: TRBV19; clone size: few; CDR3 protein: CASSMIANYGYTF; CDR3 DNA: TGTGCCAGTAGTATGATTGCAAACTATGGCTACACCTTC
D gene: .; J gene: TRBJ1-2; CDR3 length: 13; V gene: TRBV15; clone size: few; CDR3 protein: CAARLMGGYGYAF; CDR3 DNA: TGTGCCGCCCGGCTAATGGGTGGGTATGGCTACGCCTTC